The present T cell receptor beta chain was sequenced within a study of OX40 agonist ivuxolimab in advanced cancers. Study results and limitations: Which antigen the expanded peripheral T cells recognized is unknown. Among the nonresponders, some also had low normalized T-cell clonal expansion. Clonal expansion from baseline to week 6 occurred in both CD4+ and CD8+ T cells. Partly responding patients at 0.1-3.0 mg/kg showed some of the smallest clonal expansion.

The data were produced by immunoSEQ multiplex PCR, yet TCRdb's version contains in-frame clones alone and is incomplete. The sample lists 45,000 to 60,000 clones; approximately 80% were seen once. Germline assignment: CDR1 MNHEY and CDR2 SVGAGI. The V gene end was trimmed by 4 bases and the J gene end by 5 bases; junction bases not matched to a gene: 7. The CDR3 spans 14 residues. Points on this clone: The target antigen is unknown.

The material sequenced was CD4+ or CD8+ T cells sorted from blood, taken in a trial of the OX40 agonist ivuxolimab. The V and J genes are TRBV6-5 and TRBJ1-2; 7 bases agree with TRBD1. The receptor was derived from an adult with an advanced solid tumor such as melanoma, head and neck, liver or kidney cancer. The CDR3 protein is CASSLAGTVYGYTF. DNA for the CDR3: TGTGCCAGCAGTTTGGCCGGGACAGTATATGGCTACACCTTC.